The source of this T cell receptor beta chain is a study of T cells in Graves' hyperthyroidism and ophthalmopathy (dated by TCRdb to the late 2010s). Some background on the complete study: Peripheral blood samples were taken at initial diagnosis, before any treatment was given. TCR V-J signatures able to tell the groups apart were searched for in a discovery cohort of 95 to 100 patients, of whom roughly 42 had Graves' ophthalmopathy and about 60 had stable Graves' hyperthyroidism. Prospective prediction of ophthalmopathy was tested in an independent validation cohort consisting of under 20 hyperthyroidism patients and some 17 patients who later progressed to ophthalmopathy. For training and testing, the 80 to 100 patients in the discovery cohort were randomly divided in a 7:3 ratio. Thyroid tissue and blood T-cell repertoires from about 6 Graves' hyperthyroidism patients were also compared in the study. Once sampling was done, hyperthyroidism patients were given methimazole at a starting dose of 30 mg daily, whereas ophthalmopathy patients were given high-dose intravenous methylprednisolone. The paper reports TCR Vbeta CDR3 sequencing of some 140 peripheral blood samples: some 41 ophthalmopathy, 75 to 80 hyperthyroidism and around 17 progressor patients.

Between the V and J ends, shortened by 5 bases and 7 bases respectively, the junction contains 15 bases. From the cysteine through the phenylalanine, the CDR3 covers 13 amino acids. Only CDR3 DNA remains: 39 bases, in frame from the first base. The germline V gene encodes CDR1 SGHAT and CDR2 FQNNGV. In its sample, this clonotype was seen many times. The clone's antigen remains unknown. Per-base qualities were not stored, and no clone one base away is much larger. General findings and caveats noted by the study authors: Ophthalmopathy was separated from stable hyperthyroidism by a 13 V-J signature model, with approximately 90% sensitivity and roughly 84% specificity obtained in cross-validation and 80%/75% obtained in testing. During validation, the model predicted progression to ophthalmopathy a median of roughly 7.1 months ahead of onset, with approximately 70% sensitivity and 72.22% specificity. Sample size was not statistically predetermined, and investigators were not blinded to group allocation. Most expanded thyroid clonotypes (frequency above 0.001) were also found in blood, which suggests that blood repertoires may mirror thyroid immune responses.

Amplification of TCR beta CDR3 regions was carried out from RNA transcripts. The first round of RT-PCR for the TCR CDR3 was performed with the HTBI primer set and the Qiagen OneStep RT-PCR kit. A second multiplex PCR round built the libraries, followed by size selection and purification. Libraries were sequenced paired-end with 100 bp reads on an Illumina HiSeq2000. As for the authors' bioinformatics: SOAPnuke was used to process the raw data, with reads discarded if the reads contained adapters or uncalled bases, had a mean Phred below 15, or lacked an exact constant-primer or identifier match. COPE v1.2.5 was used to merge high-quality paired reads, and clonotypes were defined as unique nucleotide sequences. Clonotypes were aligned to IMGT TRBV, TRBD and TRBJ reference segments using MiTCR v1.1. Analysis was restricted to V-J combinations with a frequency above 0.0001, which covered 98% to 99.2% of repertoires. A TCS score was defined as the ratio between F50 (clonal expansion) and ExV (chaos), using BLOSUM62-based TCRdist between CDR3 peptides within each V-J. Welch's t-statistics and random forest reduced roughly 500 V-J features to roughly 13, which were used in a naive Bayes classifier (R e1071). Through fastp at Q25 and MiXCR, TCRdb rebuilt clones from the public reads, retaining in-frame beta chains. CDR3 protein duplicates are merged, each entry listing the most common genes and DNA. In this record, the V and J calls reflect TCRdb's handling and not the investigators' own analysis. This sample gives 300,000 to 500,000 distinct CDR3 sequences in total; over 13% of them show up just once. Clones ranked in the top ten supply around 27% of the sample.

Ophthalmopathy patients had moderately to severely active disease, Clinical Activity Score of at least 3, NOSPECS grade of at least 4, and duration under 3 months. Exclusion was applied to patients with uncontrolled infections, other autoimmune diseases, pregnancy or lactation. Diagnoses were based on clinical symptoms, serum thyroxine and TRAb, thyroid ultrasound and orbital computed tomography. Ficoll-Paque density gradient centrifugation was used to isolate PBMCs from about 9 ml of fresh peripheral blood. Trizol reagent was used to extract total RNA, and RNA quality was then checked on an Agilent 2100 Bioanalyzer.

This TCR derives from a man aged 45-65 years with Graves' ophthalmopathy. The sequence joins TRBV11-2 to TRBJ2-7; no confident D gene assignment can be made. What was sequenced was blood. The DNA sequence reads TGTGCCAGCAGCCTCCACCCCACAGAAGAGCAGTACTTC. Its amino acids are CASSLHPTEEQYF.